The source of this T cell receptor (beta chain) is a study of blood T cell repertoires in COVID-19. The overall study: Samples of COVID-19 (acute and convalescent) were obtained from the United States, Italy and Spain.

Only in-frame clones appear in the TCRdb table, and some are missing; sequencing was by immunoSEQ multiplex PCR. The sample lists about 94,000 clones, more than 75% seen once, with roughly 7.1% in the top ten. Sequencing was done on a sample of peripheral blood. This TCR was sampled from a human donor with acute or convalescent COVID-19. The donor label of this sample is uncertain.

CDR3 nucleotide sequence: TGTGCCAGCAGTCAAACAGGATTGCGGGGAAGCAATCAGCCCCAGCATTTT. It codes for CASSQTGLRGSNQPQHF. The chain carries TRBV6-2 or TRBV6-3 and TRBJ1-5; tentatively, D is TRBD1 (5 bases). There are 17 residues in the CDR3. Trimming left V 5 bases short and J 1 base short, with 18 bases between. Germline CDR1 reads MNHEY; CDR2 reads SVGEGT.